This record concerns one T cell receptor beta chain sequence. This clonotype was found many times. No antigen is known for it. No much larger clonotype is one base removed from it; base qualities were not supplied. This sample was taken from a study of Graves' ophthalmopathy and Graves' hyperthyroidism (dated by TCRdb to the late 2010s). About the study as a whole: Hyperthyroidism was considered stable if no progression to ophthalmopathy occurred within 18 months of follow-up. TCR beta repertoire signatures were used to distinguish Graves' ophthalmopathy from Graves' hyperthyroidism and to predict progression to ophthalmopathy. In total, over 130 blood samples were TCR-sequenced: approximately 42 ophthalmopathy, roughly 77 hyperthyroidism and around 17 hyperthyroidism-to-ophthalmopathy patients. To explore V-J signatures distinguishing ophthalmopathy from hyperthyroidism, a discovery set of about a hundred patients (roughly 45 ophthalmopathy, 55 to 60 stable hyperthyroidism) was enrolled. An independent validation cohort was composed of 18 to 20 hyperthyroidism patients and over 15 patients who later progressed from hyperthyroidism to ophthalmopathy. In more than five hyperthyroidism patients, the T-cell repertoires found in thyroid tissue were compared with those found in blood. Following sample collection, hyperthyroidism patients were given methimazole at a starting dose of 30 mg daily, and ophthalmopathy patients were given high-dose intravenous methylprednisolone. Points the paper makes about the study in general: In validation, the model predicted ophthalmopathy progression with about 71% sensitivity and about 73% specificity; more than ten predicted patients were CT-confirmed with GO in a median of 6.5 months. In cross-validation, the 13-signature model distinguished ophthalmopathy from stable hyperthyroidism with 85% to 90% sensitivity and roughly 81% specificity, and in the test set the corresponding values were about 80% and 75%. Most expanded thyroid clonotypes with a frequency above 0.001 also appeared in blood, which suggests that blood repertoires may reflect the immune response in the thyroid. Sample size was not predetermined statistically, and investigators were not blinded to group allocation.

For repertoire sequencing, the TCR beta CDR3 regions were amplified from RNA transcripts. HTBI primers and the Qiagen OneStep RT-PCR kit were used in a first-round RT-PCR, which was followed by a second-round multiplex PCR, size selection and purification. Libraries were sequenced on an Illumina HiSeq2000 using paired-end 100 bp reads. The study's processing was this. SOAPnuke was used to process the reads, removing any read that contained adapters or uncalled bases, had a mean Phred below 15, or lacked an exact match to the constant primer or identifier. High-quality paired reads were merged with COPE v1.2.5. Unique nucleotide sequences were defined as clonotypes and aligned to IMGT TRB V, D and J references using MiTCR v1.1. Only V-J combinations with frequency above 0.0001 were analysed, covering about 99% of repertoires. For each V-J combination, a TCR clonal expansion and chaos score was defined as the ratio of F50 clonal expansion to chaos observed in the TCRdist matrix. Welch's t-statistics and random forest were used to reduce features to about a dozen V-J combinations, which were fed into a naive Bayes classifier. The Morisita-Horn index was used to measure how similar the thyroid and blood repertoires were. The raw public reads went through TCRdb reprocessing: fastp at Q25, MiXCR clone calling, in-frame beta chains kept. Each entry merges the rows of one CDR3 protein and shows their most common DNA and genes. These V and J calls originate from TCRdb's pipeline instead of the authors' own analysis. Present in this sample are 500,000 to 700,000 distinct CDR3 sequences, approximately 35% of which were seen just once. The ten largest clones represent roughly 4% of the sample.

Including cysteine and phenylalanine, the CDR3 has 14 amino acids. Only CDR3 DNA remains: 42 bases, in frame from the first base. Taken from the germline V gene, the CDR1 and CDR2 loops are KGHDR and SFDVKD. For this chain, trimming is 7 bases at the V end and 5 bases at the J end, and the number of junction bases without a gene match is 9. Patients with hyperthyroidism were aged 18 to 65 years, had been newly diagnosed, and had a disease duration of less than 2 months. Patients were excluded if they had other autoimmune diseases, uncontrolled infections, pregnancy or lactation. Clinical symptoms, serum thyroxine, TRAb, thyroid ultrasound and orbital computed tomography were used for diagnosis. Total RNA was extracted with Trizol reagent and quality-checked on an Agilent 2100 Bioanalyzer.

This receptor was identified in an adult man with Graves' hyperthyroidism. The material sequenced was peripheral blood or thyroid tissue (not recorded which). The chain joins TRBV24-1 to TRBJ2-5; TRBD2 aligns with 7 central bases. DNA sequence: TGTGCCACCAGGCGAGACGGACTAGACGAGACCCAGTACTTC. Its protein reads: CATRRDGLDETQYF.